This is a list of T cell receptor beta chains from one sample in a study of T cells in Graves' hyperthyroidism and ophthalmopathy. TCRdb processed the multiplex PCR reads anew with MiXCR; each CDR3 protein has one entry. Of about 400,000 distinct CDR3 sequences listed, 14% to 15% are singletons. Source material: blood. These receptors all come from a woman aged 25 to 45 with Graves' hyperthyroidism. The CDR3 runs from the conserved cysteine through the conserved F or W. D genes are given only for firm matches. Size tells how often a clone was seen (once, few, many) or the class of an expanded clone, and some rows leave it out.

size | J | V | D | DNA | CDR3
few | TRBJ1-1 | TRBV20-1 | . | TGCAGTGCTAGACTGGGACGGTCGGGTACTGAAGCTTTCTTT | CSARLGRSGTEAFF
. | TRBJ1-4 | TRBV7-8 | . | TGTGCCACCAGCCCACGGTGGAGTGAAAAACTGTTTTTT | CATSPRWSEKLFF
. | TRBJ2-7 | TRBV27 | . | TGTGCCACACACCTCCGAGGTCGGGGGTCAACCTACGAGCAGTACTTC | CATHLRGRGSTYEQYF
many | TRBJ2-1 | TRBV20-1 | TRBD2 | TGCAGTGCTAGAGTAACTAGCGGTGCCTACAATGAGCAGTTCTTC | CSARVTSGAYNEQFF
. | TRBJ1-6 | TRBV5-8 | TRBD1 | TGTGCCAGCAGCTTACAGACCGGGACAGATAATTCACCCCTCCACTTT | CASSLQTGTDNSPLHF
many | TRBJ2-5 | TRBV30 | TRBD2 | TGTGCCTGGAGTGTACTAAAAGCGGGAGGGCCGTTACAAGAGACCCAGTACTTC | CAWSVLKAGGPLQETQYF
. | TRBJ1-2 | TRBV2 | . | TGTGCCAGCAAACTATTGGGGGCTAACTATGGCTACACCTTC | CASKLLGANYGYTF
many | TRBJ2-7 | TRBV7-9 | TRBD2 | TGTGCCAGCAGCTTAGAATACCCGGGACTAGCGGCCGAGCAGTACTTC | CASSLEYPGLAAEQYF
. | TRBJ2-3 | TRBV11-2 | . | TGTGCCAGCAGCCCCGGACGGCCAGATACGCAGTATTTT | CASSPGRPDTQYF
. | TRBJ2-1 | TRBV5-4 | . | TGTGCCAGCAGCTTGCTCAGTTTGGGTTACAATGAGCAGTTCTTC | CASSLLSLGYNEQFF
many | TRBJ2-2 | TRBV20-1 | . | TGCAGTGCTAGAGTGATCTATCGTGGCGGGGAGCTGTTTTTT | CSARVIYRGGELFF
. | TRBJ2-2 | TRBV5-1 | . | TGCGCCAGTGCCCTGACCCCGAACACCGGGGAGCTGTTTTTT | CASALTPNTGELFF
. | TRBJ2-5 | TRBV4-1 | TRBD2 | TGCGCCAGCAGCCAATTTTACGCGGGAGGCCTGGGGGGGACCCAGTACTTC | CASSQFYAGGLGGTQYF
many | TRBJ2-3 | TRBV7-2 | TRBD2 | TGTGCCAGCAGCATTAGCGGGAGTCCAGATACGCAGTATTTT | CASSISGSPDTQYF
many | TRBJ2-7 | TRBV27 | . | TGTGCCAGCAGTAGGGGGGACGCCACCTACGAGCAGTACTTC | CASSRGDATYEQYF
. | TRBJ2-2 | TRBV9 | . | TGTGCCAGCAGCGTAGAGGCCAGGGGCGGCACCGGGGAGCTGTTTTTT | CASSVEARGGTGELFF
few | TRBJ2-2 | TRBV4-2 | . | TGTGCCAGCAGCCAAGGGACCGGGACGTCGAACACCGGGGAGCTGTTTTTT | CASSQGTGTSNTGELFF
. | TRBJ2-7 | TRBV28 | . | TGTGCCAGCAGTTTAATGGGGGACGGACCCTACGAGCAGTACTTC | CASSLMGDGPYEQYF